This TCR beta chain stems from a study of Graves' ophthalmopathy and Graves' hyperthyroidism. This clonotype was seen just once. Its antigen is unidentified. RNA served as the template for amplifying TCR beta CDR3 regions. RT-PCR in the first round used HTBI primers; a second-round multiplex PCR followed. Each CDR3 protein gets one entry after TCRdb re-called the multiplex PCR reads with MiXCR. The repertoire consists of hundreds of thousands of distinct CDR3 sequences, with about a fifth occurring once and the leading ten covering roughly 6.9%. V lost 5 bases and J 3 bases, leaving 13 bases between the germline ends. Germline V gene data show CDR1 as MGHRA and CDR2 as YSYEKL. The CDR3 sequence is 14 residues long. Overall study results and limits: The model predicted ophthalmopathy progression with around 70% sensitivity and approximately 72% specificity.

The chain joins TRBV4-1 to TRBJ2-5; D remains ambiguous. The TCR sequence derives from a woman aged 18-30 years with stable Graves' hyperthyroidism. Some clones in this sample may be carry-over from other donors' samples. Sequenced sample: peripheral blood. CDR3: CASSSRHAKETQYF. CDR3 coding DNA: TGCGCCAGCAGCTCAAGACACGCAAAAGAGACCCAGTACTTC.